Shown below are 18 T cell receptor beta chains from a single sample sequenced in a study of T cells in Graves' hyperthyroidism and ophthalmopathy. The source material, RNA transcripts, was used to amplify TCR beta CDR3 regions. In the first-round RT-PCR of the TCR CDR3, the HTBI primer set was used. TCRdb reprocessed the multiplex PCR reads via MiXCR and lists one record per CDR3 protein. Among around 250,000 distinct CDR3 sequences, around 26% were seen once, and the ten largest hold around 32%. Sequences were obtained from blood. All receptors come from a middle-aged woman with Graves' ophthalmopathy.

The chain uses TRBV12-3 or TRBV12-4 and TRBJ2-5, with 11 bases fitting TRBD2. The CDR3 sequence is 15 residues long. V lost 1 base to trimming and J lost 4 bases; unmatched junction nucleotides: 2. The CDR3 here is CASSLVAGGRETQYF. Written as DNA, the CDR3 is TGTGCCAGCAGTTTAGTAGCGGGGGGGAGAGAGACCCAGTACTTC.

This clonotype has a count of ten or more. This chain links TRBV6-4 with TRBJ2-7, with 9 bases matching TRBD1. Germline CDR1 reads MRHNA; CDR2 reads SNTAGT. This CDR3 region has 17 residues. The trim removed 3 bases at V and 0 bases at J, leaving 9 bases unmatched. This chain's CDR3 is CASSELQGAGVSYEQYF. Written as DNA, the CDR3 is TGTGCCAGCAGTGAATTACAGGGGGCAGGCGTCTCCTACGAGCAGTACTTC.

This clonotype was counted many times. The gene calls are TRBV12-5 and TRBJ2-7; TRBD1 is a possible D gene (6 bases). V shed 5 bases and J shed 0 bases, with 20 bases lying between them. The CDR3 totals 17 residues. Looked up from germline, CDR1 is LGHNT and CDR2 is FRNRAP. In DNA form, the CDR3 reads TGTGCTAGTGGTCGCGGCTTACGACAGGTCCACTCCTACGAGCAGTACTTC. Its translation: CASGRGLRQVHSYEQYF.

This clonotype was seen many times. The V call is TRBV28, the J call TRBJ1-5; 9 bases map to TRBD1. Germline CDR1 reads MDHEN; CDR2 reads SYDVKM. V trimming: 6 bases; J trimming: 4 bases; junction bases outside the gene matches: 10. The CDR3 runs to 16 residues. CDR3 DNA sequence: TGTGCCAGCAGAGAAAATGGACAGGGGCCAAATCAGCCCCAGCATTTT. Its protein is CASRENGQGPNQPQHF.

This clonotype was counted at least ten times. The V gene is TRBV6-1, the J gene TRBJ1-5; 7 bases match TRBD1. Germline assignment: CDR1 MNHNS and CDR2 SASEGT. The CDR3 runs to 15 residues. Germline trimming cut 6 bases from V and 2 bases from J; bases unmatched to any gene: 7. The CDR3, as DNA: TGTGCCAGCAGCGAGACAGGGCCCCGCAATCAGCCCCAGCATTTT. Amino acid sequence: CASSETGPRNQPQHF.

The table lists this clonotype with many counts. This rearrangement joins TRBV11-2 to TRBJ1-1; D is undetermined. Germline loops: CDR1 SGHAT, CDR2 FQNNGV. This CDR3 is 14 amino acids long. Trimming took 1 base from V and 1 from J, leaving 7 bases between them. The CDR3 bases are TGTGCCAGCAGCTTAGCCCCCCAGAACACTGAAGCTTTCTTT. Protein product: CASSLAPQNTEAFF.

To note about this clonotype: A read error may explain this, as a much larger clone is one base away. The chain has TRBV3-1 and TRBJ2-5; D is perhaps TRBD1 or TRBD2 (5 bases each). CDR3 length: 14 amino acids. The germline V gene has CDR1 LGHDT and CDR2 YNNKEL (reference sequence). The CDR3 loop reads CASSQGDGWETLYF. In nucleotides, the CDR3 is TGTGCCAGCAGCCAGGGGGACGGGTGGGAGACCCTGTACTTC.

This clonotype was found many times. The rearrangement uses TRBV5-6 and TRBJ2-7, with D possibly TRBD1 on 6 matching bases. V dropped 0 bases and J dropped 4 bases, with 14 bases sitting between them. The germline gives CDR1 SGHDT, CDR2 YYEEEE. CDR3 size: 15 residues. DNA for the CDR3: TGTGCCAGCAGCTTGGCCCGGCAGGGGAAATACGAGCAGTACTTC. Amino acid sequence: CASSLARQGKYEQYF.

The table lists this clonotype with many counts. The genes are TRBV6-2 or TRBV6-3 and TRBJ1-1, with D maybe TRBD1 (5 bases). Germline V gene lookup returns CDR1 MNHEY and CDR2 SVGEGT. V lost 8 bases and J 3 bases, leaving 13 bases between the germline ends. CDR3 length: 13 residues. The CDR3 nucleotides read TGTGCCAGCGGAGGGGCAGCCTACACTGAAGCTTTCTTT. Translation: CASGGAAYTEAFF.

This clonotype was counted at least ten times. The V gene is TRBV2, the J gene TRBJ2-2; TRBD1 is a possible D gene (5 bases). The CDR3 spans 15 residues. Trimming left V 3 bases short and J 3 bases short, with 11 bases between. The germline V gene encodes CDR1 SNHLY and CDR2 FYNNEI. CDR3 DNA sequence: TGTGCCAGCAGTGATGTAGGGGAAGACACCGGGGAGCTGTTTTTT. Its protein product is CASSDVGEDTGELFF. The full variable domain, rest sourced from reference TRBV2 and TRBJ2-2, is EPEVTQTPSHQVTQMGQEVILRCVPISNHLYFYWYRQILGQKVEFLVSFYNNEISEKSEIFDDQFSVERPDGSNFTLKIRSTKLEDSAMYFCASSDVGEDTGELFFGEGSRLTVL.

This clonotype was detected ten times or more. The V and J genes are TRBV2 and TRBJ1-5; 7 nucleotides match TRBD1. The V gene end was trimmed by 8 bases and the J gene end by 5 bases; junction bases not matched to a gene: 9. The CDR3 is 14 amino acids. CDR1 is SNHLY and CDR2 is FYNNEI in the germline V gene. CDR3 residues: CASHQDRIDQPQHF. CDR3 sequence (DNA): TGTGCCAGCCACCAGGACAGGATCGATCAGCCCCAGCATTTT.

This clonotype showed up many times. This rearrangement joins TRBV29-1 to TRBJ2-2; D gene unclear. The CDR3 length is 13 residues. The V and J ends lost 4 bases and 8 bases respectively, with 14 bases between them. The germline V gene has CDR1 SQVTM and CDR2 ANQGSEA. CDR3 loop: CSVAVLAGGELFF. DNA of the CDR3: TGCAGCGTTGCCGTCCTGGCTGGAGGGGAGCTGTTTTTT.

This clonotype was counted ten times or more. This chain connects TRBV20-1 to TRBJ2-7; D possibly corresponds to TRBD1 (5 bases). CDR1 and CDR2 (germline): DFQATT, SNEGSKA (reference sequence). Trimming took 0 bases from V and 0 from J, leaving 12 bases between them. The CDR3 covers 15 residues. CDR3 coding DNA: TGCAGTGCTAGAGATCCCGGACATAGCTCCTACGAGCAGTACTTC. Translation gives CSARDPGHSSYEQYF.

This chain joins TRBV6-1 and TRBJ1-2; weak D call: TRBD1 (5 bases). From germline, CDR1 is MNHNS and CDR2 SASEGT. V was cut by 7 bases and J by 8 bases, with 14 bases left in between. The CDR3 loop spans 12 amino acids. CDR3 nucleotides: TGTGCCAGCAAGGACACCACTTTCGGCTACACCTTC. It encodes CASKDTTFGYTF.

This clonotype has a count of ten or more. The chain has TRBV5-1 and TRBJ2-2; D may be TRBD1 or TRBD2 (5 bases each). The CDR3 totals 18 residues. Germline-derived CDR1 and CDR2 are SGHRS and YFSETQ. Trimming shortened V by 1 base and J by 0 bases, and 16 bases separated the two germline ends. CDR3 bases: TGCGCCAGCAGCTTGAAGGGGTCGGGTAGCGCGAACACCGGGGAGCTGTTTTTT. It specifies CASSLKGSGSANTGELFF.

In its sample, this clonotype was seen many times. The chain employs TRBV6-1 and TRBJ2-5, with a tentative D call TRBD2 (6 bases). There are 14 residues in the CDR3. Trimming stripped 1 base from V and 5 bases from J, with 11 bases between. Germline loops: CDR1 MNHNS, CDR2 SASEGT. The CDR3 region is CASSEGMAGETQYF. In DNA, the CDR3 is TGTGCCAGCAGTGAAGGGATGGCGGGGGAGACCCAGTACTTC.

This clonotype has a count of ten or more. The chain has TRBV4-1 and TRBJ2-5; D perhaps matches TRBD2 (6 bases). Germline-derived CDR1 and CDR2 are MGHRA and YSYEKL. The length of the CDR3 is 16 residues. V was pared by 4 bases and J by 5 bases, with 20 bases between. The chain's CDR3 is CASSRANVRGNETQYF. Written as DNA, the CDR3 is TGCGCCAGCAGCCGGGCGAACGTACGCGGGAACGAGACCCAGTACTTC.

The V and J genes are TRBV6-1 and TRBJ2-5; 10 bases line up with TRBD2. The CDR3 length is 15 residues. Germline CDR1 is MNHNS and CDR2 is SASEGT. V lost 7 bases and J lost 0; bases outside the gene matches: 5. The CDR3 here is CASTLGLADQETQYF. The CDR3 DNA sequence: TGTGCCAGCACCCTAGGACTAGCGGACCAAGAGACCCAGTACTTC.